A selection of T cell receptor beta chains follows, all from one sample in a study of breast tumors, draining lymph nodes, adjacent tissues. A single record per CDR3 protein comes from TCRdb applying MiXCR to the multiplex PCR reads. The data contain approximately 170,000 distinct CDR3 sequences, approximately 30% of them singletons. Sequencing was carried out using axillary lymph node tissue. The receptors were gathered from a female donor with breast cancer. Some clones in this sample may be carry-over from other donors' samples. CDR3s leave out the opening cysteine and the closing phenylalanine or tryptophan. For some rows the clone size is stated as once, few or many, or as a class when expanded; others skip it.

abundance: -
v_gene: TRBV7-9
j_gene: TRBJ2-3
CDR3aa: ASSTGLAGVADTQY

abundance: -
v_gene: TRBV6-4
j_gene: TRBJ1-1
CDR3aa: ASTSGIGTEAF

abundance: many
v_gene: TRBV18
j_gene: TRBJ1-4
CDR3aa: ASSPGQGADEKLF

abundance: many
v_gene: TRBV12-3/TRBV12-4
j_gene: TRBJ2-3
CDR3aa: ASSPGVPDTQY

abundance: -
v_gene: TRBV11-3
j_gene: TRBJ2-7
CDR3aa: AGSPGFTSEQY

abundance: few
v_gene: TRBV18
j_gene: TRBJ2-2
CDR3aa: ASSVLEGTGELF

abundance: -
v_gene: TRBV6-2/TRBV6-3
j_gene: TRBJ2-1
CDR3aa: ASLRGADNEQF

abundance: many
v_gene: TRBV3-1
j_gene: TRBJ1-2
CDR3aa: ASSQVRPTNYGYT

abundance: many
v_gene: TRBV27
j_gene: TRBJ2-7
CDR3aa: ASSFLNGPYEQY

abundance: many
v_gene: TRBV29-1
j_gene: TRBJ2-7
CDR3aa: SVEVGQGYEQY

abundance: many
v_gene: TRBV9
j_gene: TRBJ2-1
CDR3aa: ASSVVGLYNEQF

abundance: few
v_gene: TRBV28
j_gene: TRBJ1-2
CDR3aa: ATSDRLYGYT

abundance: many
v_gene: TRBV9
j_gene: TRBJ2-3
CDR3aa: ASSVGAGGTDTQY

abundance: -
v_gene: TRBV7-2
j_gene: TRBJ2-2
CDR3aa: ASSLPAGSNTRELF

abundance: many
v_gene: TRBV10-3
j_gene: TRBJ2-5
CDR3aa: AISEELAGGQTQY

abundance: -
v_gene: TRBV27
j_gene: TRBJ1-2
CDR3aa: ASSARGGGGYT

abundance: few
v_gene: TRBV3-1
j_gene: TRBJ2-3
CDR3aa: ASSPASGASTDTQY

abundance: many
v_gene: TRBV7-6
j_gene: TRBJ1-2
CDR3aa: ATELRGGYGYT

abundance: many
v_gene: TRBV7-6
j_gene: TRBJ2-1
CDR3aa: ASSLVDSIYNEQF

abundance: -
v_gene: TRBV9
j_gene: TRBJ2-3
CDR3aa: ASSQEVAGEGTDTQY

abundance: -
v_gene: TRBV20-1
j_gene: TRBJ1-4
CDR3aa: SARVARLASSTSGGTNEKLF

abundance: many
v_gene: TRBV6-2/TRBV6-3
j_gene: TRBJ1-5
CDR3aa: ASTTDSQPQH

abundance: few
v_gene: TRBV29-1
j_gene: TRBJ2-1
CDR3aa: SVEVAGGRYNEQF

abundance: many
v_gene: TRBV7-9
j_gene: TRBJ2-1
CDR3aa: ASSRNPTGSGYNEQF

abundance: -
v_gene: TRBV11-2
j_gene: TRBJ2-1
CDR3aa: ASSLRSRTGGNEQF

abundance: many
v_gene: TRBV24-1
j_gene: TRBJ2-5
CDR3aa: ATSDPLPTGEETQY

abundance: -
v_gene: TRBV29-1
j_gene: TRBJ2-6
CDR3aa: SVDGDRGSGANVLT

abundance: -
v_gene: TRBV7-9
j_gene: TRBJ2-7
CDR3aa: ASSSLDGTSMDEQY

abundance: -
v_gene: TRBV29-1
j_gene: TRBJ2-6
CDR3aa: SVSSGWGTEA

abundance: -
v_gene: TRBV13
j_gene: TRBJ1-6
CDR3aa: ASSLPGLANSPLH

abundance: many
v_gene: TRBV7-3
j_gene: TRBJ2-2
CDR3aa: ASSLAGGPGGGELF

abundance: few
v_gene: TRBV7-8
j_gene: TRBJ1-1
CDR3aa: ASSFPSQGSNTEAF

abundance: many
v_gene: TRBV6-5
j_gene: TRBJ2-7
CDR3aa: ASSYEYKGTVTSYEQY

abundance: -
v_gene: TRBV5-4
j_gene: TRBJ2-3
CDR3aa: ASSWRGVSTDTQY

abundance: -
v_gene: TRBV28
j_gene: TRBJ2-2
CDR3aa: ASSLFVATGELF

abundance: many
v_gene: TRBV7-3
j_gene: TRBJ2-7
CDR3aa: ASSFGPTYEQY

abundance: many
v_gene: TRBV6-1
j_gene: TRBJ1-6
CDR3aa: ASSVGGRNSPLH

abundance: many
v_gene: TRBV4-1
j_gene: TRBJ1-4
CDR3aa: ASSQPLGSTNEKLF

abundance: many
v_gene: TRBV10-2
j_gene: TRBJ2-1
CDR3aa: ASRPGGPNEQF

abundance: -
v_gene: TRBV4-1
j_gene: TRBJ2-2
CDR3aa: ASSPSENTGELL

abundance: -
v_gene: TRBV30
j_gene: TRBJ1-5
CDR3aa: AWSVKTQRQGYSNQPQH

abundance: many
v_gene: TRBV18
j_gene: TRBJ2-5
CDR3aa: ASSTSETQY

abundance: -
v_gene: TRBV4-1
j_gene: TRBJ2-3
CDR3aa: ASSPSVGGGGTDTQY

abundance: many
v_gene: TRBV2
j_gene: TRBJ2-6
CDR3aa: ASSEVASGANVLT

abundance: many
v_gene: TRBV2
j_gene: TRBJ2-6
CDR3aa: ASSEAHWGSGANVLT

abundance: many
v_gene: TRBV11-3
j_gene: TRBJ1-2
CDR3aa: ASSLSPGTGICGYT

abundance: many
v_gene: TRBV18
j_gene: TRBJ2-3
CDR3aa: ASSRTAASTDTQY

abundance: many
v_gene: TRBV4-1
j_gene: TRBJ1-5
CDR3aa: ASHDPGGPSNQPQH

abundance: -
v_gene: TRBV4-2
j_gene: TRBJ2-3
CDR3aa: ASSQDYLAGGLDTQY

abundance: few
v_gene: TRBV3-1
j_gene: TRBJ1-2
CDR3aa: ASSSMRDSSNGYT

abundance: many
v_gene: TRBV29-1
j_gene: TRBJ1-2
CDR3aa: SAINRYGYT

abundance: many
v_gene: TRBV12-5
j_gene: TRBJ2-5
CDR3aa: ASGLRRTRGETQY

abundance: many
v_gene: TRBV4-2
j_gene: TRBJ2-1
CDR3aa: ASSPDYPMAHNEQF

abundance: many
v_gene: TRBV19
j_gene: TRBJ1-3
CDR3aa: ASTPGQGARGNTIY